These 2 T cell receptor beta chains share one sample of origin, sequenced in a study of T cell repertoires and HLA-DP antigens. No antigens are known for them. Sequenced by immunoSEQ multiplex PCR; TCRdb stores in-frame clones only, minus some. The sample has around 100,000 clones; nearly 95% are singletons. The sequenced material came from CD4+ T cells from PBMCs. The receptors originated from a young woman in good health and CMV-seronegative.

This clone showed up just once. The rearrangement links TRBV2 to TRBJ2-7; the D is unclear. CDR1 is SNHLY and CDR2 is FYNNEI in the germline V gene. The CDR3 length is 12 residues. V was shortened by 4 bases and J by 6 bases, with 10 bases between the two germline ends. The CDR3 protein is CASSVFVGEQYV. For the CDR3, the DNA is TGTGCCAGCAGTGTTTTTGTGGGCGAGCAGTACGTC.

The chain couples TRBV6-5 to TRBJ1-6; a weak D match, TRBD1 (6 bases). The germline V gene encodes CDR1 MNHEY and CDR2 SVGAGI. The V end was cut by 4 bases, the J end by 10 bases, with 11 bases between. CDR3 length equals 13 residues. The CDR3: CASSSRDTSPLHF. DNA of the CDR3: TGTGCCAGCAGTTCCCGGGACACATCACCCCTCCACTTT.